Shown below are 10 T cell receptor beta chains from a single sample sequenced in a study of cytomegalovirus exposure and HLA in healthy donors. In the PCR, 60 Vbeta and 13 Jbeta primers were used. This table comes from immunoSEQ multiplex PCR, and its TCRdb copy is limited to in-frame clones, with some not included. Here the sample spans fewer than 150,000 clones, 60% to 80% being singletons. Sequenced sample: PBMCs. These receptor sequences come from a man aged 30 to 45 in good health and CMV-seronegative.

The chain uses TRBV9 and TRBJ2-3; 10 nucleotides align to TRBD2. The length of the CDR3 is 14 residues. V lost 4 bases and J lost 6; bases outside the gene matches: 5. Looked up from germline, CDR1 is SGDLS and CDR2 is YYNGEE. CDR3 residues: CASSTYSGRDTQYF. CDR3 DNA: TGTGCCAGCAGCACATATAGCGGGAGGGATACGCAGTATTTT.

The J gene is TRBJ2-7, the V gene TRBV30; D unclear. The ends were cut back, 2 bases at V and 0 bases at J, with 11 bases in the middle. The CDR3 loop spans 14 amino acids. CDR1 and CDR2 (germline): GTSNPN, SVGIG (reference sequence). The CDR3 region has the DNA TGTGCCTGGAGTTGGGTCCCTAGCTCCTACGAGCAGTACTTC. Its protein is CAWSWVPSSYEQYF.

This sequence joins TRBV28 and TRBJ1-5, with unresolved D. Looked up from germline, CDR1 is MDHEN and CDR2 is SYDVKM. Between the trimmed V and J ends, which lost 3 bases and 5 bases, there was a span of 11 bases. The CDR3 consists of 14 residues. DNA of the CDR3: TGTGCCAGCAGTTTGACGGGTTGGTATCAGCCCCAGCATTTT. It specifies CASSLTGWYQPQHF.

The chain uses TRBV27 and TRBJ2-5; D unresolved. Germline V gene sequence: CDR1 MNHEY, CDR2 SMNVEV (reference sequence). The V gene lost 6 bases and the J gene lost 5 bases, with 13 bases spanning the gap. The CDR3 length is 13 residues. CDR3 region: CASSVVFAETQYF. CDR3 in DNA: TGTGCCAGCAGCGTGGTATTCGCGGAGACCCAGTACTTC.

This chain uses TRBV6-6 with TRBJ2-7; D is unresolved. Germline values: CDR1 MNHNY, CDR2 SVGAGI (reference sequence). V lost 0 bases, J lost 0 bases, and 6 bases lay in between. This CDR3 comprises 14 residues. The CDR3 nucleotides are TGTGCCAGCAGTTACTCCGAGATCTCCTACGAGCAGTACTTC. Protein: CASSYSEISYEQYF.

This clone was seen a few times. The V and J genes are TRBV5-1 and TRBJ2-1, with TRBD2 matching 10 bases. The CDR3 length is 14 residues. Per the germline V gene, CDR1 is SGHRS and CDR2 is YFSETQ. Unmatched junction bases numbered 3, after V lost 5 bases and J lost 4 bases. The CDR3 region has the DNA TGCGCCAGCAGACTAGCGGGATTTTACAATGAGCAGTTCTTC. This codes for CASRLAGFYNEQFF.

To note about this clone: One end of the junction does not line up with germline, which may come from a read error. The chain employs TRBV7-9 and TRBJ2-7; tentatively, D is TRBD2 (5 bases). Germline assignment: CDR1 SEHNR and CDR2 FQNEAQ (reference sequence). This CDR3 has 12 residues. CDR3 protein: CSSGLPGGEQYF. For the CDR3, the DNA is TGTTCCAGTGGACTTCCAGGAGGCGAGCAGTACTTC.

This clone has a handful of counts. The V gene is TRBV25-1, the J gene TRBJ1-2; TRBD1 is a possible D gene (6 bases). The germline V gene encodes CDR1 MGHDK and CDR2 SYGVNS. The CDR3 consists of 11 residues. V dropped 9 bases and J dropped 7 bases, with 12 bases sitting between them. The CDR3, as DNA: TGTGCCAGTCAACAGGGCCGTGGCTACACCTTC. Its translation: CASQQGRGYTF.

This sequence joins TRBV28 and TRBJ1-2; D not resolved. CDR3 length equals 12 residues. Germline CDR1 MDHEN, CDR2 SYDVKM. V lost 5 bases, J lost 2 bases, and 6 bases lay in between. DNA for the CDR3: TGTGCCAGCAGTCCCCCAAACTATGGCTACACCTTC. Translating gives CASSPPNYGYTF.

The J gene is TRBJ2-3, the V gene TRBV15; D gene unclear. The germline CDR1 and CDR2 sequences are LNHNV and YYDKDF (reference sequence). Trimming took 5 bases from V and 4 from J, leaving 10 bases between them. This CDR3 has 13 residues. CDR3 residues: CATSVRAADTQYF. The CDR3 region has the DNA TGTGCCACCAGCGTTCGAGCTGCAGATACGCAGTATTTT.